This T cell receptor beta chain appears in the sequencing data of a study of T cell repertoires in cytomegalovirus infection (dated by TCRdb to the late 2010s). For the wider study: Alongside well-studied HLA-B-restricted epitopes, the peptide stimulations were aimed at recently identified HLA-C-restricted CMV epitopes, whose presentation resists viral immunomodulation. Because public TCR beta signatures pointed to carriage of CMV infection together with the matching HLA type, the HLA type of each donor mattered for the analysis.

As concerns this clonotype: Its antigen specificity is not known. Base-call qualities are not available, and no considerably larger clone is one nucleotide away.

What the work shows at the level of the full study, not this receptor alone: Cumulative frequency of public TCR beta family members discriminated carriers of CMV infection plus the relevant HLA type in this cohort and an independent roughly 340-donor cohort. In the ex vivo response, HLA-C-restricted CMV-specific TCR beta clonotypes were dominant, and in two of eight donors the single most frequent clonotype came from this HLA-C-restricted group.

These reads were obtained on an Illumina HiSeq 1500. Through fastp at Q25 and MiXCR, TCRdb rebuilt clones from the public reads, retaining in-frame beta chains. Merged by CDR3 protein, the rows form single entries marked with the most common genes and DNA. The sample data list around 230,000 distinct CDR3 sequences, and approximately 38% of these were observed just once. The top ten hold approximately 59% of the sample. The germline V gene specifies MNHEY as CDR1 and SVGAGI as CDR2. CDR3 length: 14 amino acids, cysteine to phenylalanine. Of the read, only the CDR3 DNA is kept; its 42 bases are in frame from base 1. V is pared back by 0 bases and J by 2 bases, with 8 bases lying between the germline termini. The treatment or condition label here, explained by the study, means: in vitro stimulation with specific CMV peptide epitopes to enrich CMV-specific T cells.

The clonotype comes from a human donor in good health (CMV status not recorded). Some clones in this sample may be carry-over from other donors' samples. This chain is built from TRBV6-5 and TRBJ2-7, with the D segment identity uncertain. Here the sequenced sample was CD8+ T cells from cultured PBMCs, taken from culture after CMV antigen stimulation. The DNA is TGTGCCAGCAGTTACTCTGGTGAAACCTACGAGCAGTACTTC. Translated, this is CASSYSGETYEQYF.